This entry lists 9 T cell receptor beta chains sequenced from one sample in a study of blood T cell repertoires in COVID-19 (TCRdb year 2020). Receptors were amplified or captured by the immunoSEQ multiplex PCR assay. TCRdb carries this immuneACCESS record with in-frame sequences only. Its versions omit some clonotypes, under half of them owing to an unresolved V gene in the studies checked, with the rest unexplained. Recorded for this sample are roughly 120,000 clones; roughly 89% of them occurred a single time. Of the sample, about 2% falls within the top ten clones. The sequenced sample was peripheral blood. These receptors were taken from a woman between 50 and 59 years old with acute or convalescent COVID-19.

The rearrangement uses TRBV5-6 and TRBJ1-2, with D possibly being TRBD1 (6 bases). Germline CDR1 is SGHDT and CDR2 is YYEEEE. V gave up 4 bases and J gave up 2 bases, with 9 bases separating them. The CDR3 consists of 13 residues. In DNA form, the CDR3 reads TGTGCCAGCAGCCCTGACAGGAACTATGGCTACACCTTC. Its protein is CASSPDRNYGYTF.

The chain recombines TRBV7-8 with TRBJ1-3, with TRBD1 as a possible D gene (5 bases). CDR3 size: 18 residues. V shed 4 bases and J shed 0 bases, with 19 bases lying between them. From germline, CDR1 is SGHVS and CDR2 FQNEAQ. The CDR3 reads CASSSSWGGHLSGNTIYF. The CDR3, as DNA: TGTGCCAGCAGCTCATCCTGGGGAGGACACCTCTCTGGAAACACCATATATTTT.

This clone came up once. The chain couples TRBV7-9 to TRBJ2-3; D perhaps matches TRBD2 (6 bases). V gave up 3 bases and J gave up 4 bases, with 17 bases separating them. The CDR3 loop spans 16 amino acids. Per the germline V gene, CDR1 is SEHNR and CDR2 is FQNEAQ (reference sequence). The CDR3 DNA reads as TGTGCCAGCAGCTTGACTAGAGAAATTCAGCCAGATACGCAGTATTTT. It is translated as CASSLTREIQPDTQYF.

The rearrangement uses TRBV30 and TRBJ2-1, with 7 nucleotides matching TRBD2. CDR3 length: 12 amino acids. Germline CDR1 reads GTSNPN; CDR2 reads SVGIG (reference sequence). V trimming: 4 bases; J trimming: 10 bases; junction bases outside the gene matches: 7. The CDR3 sequence is CAWNRLAYEQFF. The CDR3 DNA reads as TGTGCCTGGAACCGACTAGCTTACGAGCAGTTCTTC.

The J gene is TRBJ1-2, the V gene TRBV3-1 (or the pseudogene TRBV3-2), with 10 positions matching TRBD1. Germline CDR1 is LGHDT and CDR2 is YNNKEL (reference sequence). V dropped 1 base and J dropped 4; count of bases not matched to a gene: 6. CDR3 length: 16 residues. CDR3 DNA sequence: TGTGCCAGCAGCCAAGGGGGACAGGGGTTTGCCTATGGCTACACCTTC. Amino acids: CASSQGGQGFAYGYTF.

The DNA for the CDR3 is TGTGCCTGGAGTGCAGGGAGGGTTGGCAATCAGCCCCAGCATTTT. Protein sequence: CAWSAGRVGNQPQHF. The chain carries TRBV30 and TRBJ1-5, with TRBD1 as a possible D gene (5 bases). The germline CDR1 and CDR2 sequences are GTSNPN and SVGIG (reference sequence). The CDR3 length is 15 residues. Between the trimmed V and J ends, which lost 1 base and 2 bases, there was a span of 12 bases.

J is TRBJ1-1 and V is TRBV29-1; 11 nucleotides align to TRBD1. The CDR3 sequence is 14 residues long. The V gene end was trimmed by 3 bases and the J gene end by 3 bases; junction bases not matched to a gene: 3. Germline-derived CDR1 and CDR2 are SQVTM and ANQGSEA. The CDR3 nucleotides read TGCAGCGTTGAGGGGGACAGGGGGGACACTGAAGCTTTCTTT. Translating it yields CSVEGDRGDTEAFF.

J is TRBJ2-1 and V is TRBV7-3; 10 bases are a match to TRBD1. This CDR3 region has 16 residues. Germline CDR1 reads SGHTA; CDR2 reads FQGTGA. The V and J ends lost 1 base and 6 bases, in that order; junction bases with no gene match: 6. CDR3 coding DNA: TGTGCCAGCAGCTTAAACAGACAGGGGGCCCCCAATGAGCAGTTCTTC. It translates to CASSLNRQGAPNEQFF.

This clone was seen a few times. CDR3 residues: CASSSRVAGGTREQFF. CDR3 DNA sequence: TGTGCCAGCAGCTCCCGGGTAGCGGGAGGGACGAGGGAGCAGTTCTTC. V and J are TRBV7-8 and TRBJ2-1; 11 bases line up with TRBD2. From germline, CDR1 is SGHVS and CDR2 FQNEAQ. Losses at the gene ends were 4 bases for V and 10 bases for J; bases not matched to a gene: 12. The CDR3 is 16 residues long.